These 12 T cell receptor beta chains originate from one sample sequenced in a study of shared clonotypes between healthy human individuals. In the naive CD8 group, cells lacked CD45RO and were positively selected for CCR7, so terminally differentiated effector memory CD45RA+ cells were left out. Libraries were prepared by immunoSEQ multiplex PCR; TCRdb keeps only in-frame clonotypes and omits some of them. This sample has around 580,000 clones; about 98% occur once, and the top ten carry around 0.3%. The sequencing input was naive CD8+ T cells sorted from blood. Source of these receptors: a man aged 30-40 years in good health.

V gene TRBV2 combines with J gene TRBJ2-7; 13 bases match TRBD2. Trimming took 10 bases from V and 5 from J; bases not matched to a gene: 5. CDR3 size: 13 residues. The V gene's germline CDR1 is SNHLY and CDR2 FYNNEI. The CDR3 DNA reads as TGTGCCAAAACCGGGACTAGCGGGGACGAGCAGTACTTC. It specifies CAKTGTSGDEQYF.

This chain uses TRBV2 with TRBJ1-4; TRBD1 might be the D (5 bases). The germline CDR1 and CDR2 sequences are SNHLY and FYNNEI. The ends were cut back, 6 bases at V and 0 bases at J, with 14 bases in the middle. The CDR3 consists of 16 residues. The DNA of the CDR3 is TGTGCCAGCAGCGATGGACACCTCACAACTAATGAAAAACTGTTTTTT. Residues: CASSDGHLTTNEKLFF. Combining the CDR3 with reference TRBV2 and TRBJ1-4 gives the whole variable domain EPEVTQTPSHQVTQMGQEVILRCVPISNHLYFYWYRQILGQKVEFLVSFYNNEISEKSEIFDDQFSVERPDGSNFTLKIRSTKLEDSAMYFCASSDGHLTTNEKLFFGSGTQLSVL.

The chain combines TRBV5-1 with TRBJ2-4, with D perhaps TRBD1 (5 bases). The V gene lost 3 bases and the J gene lost 7 bases, with 20 bases spanning the gap. There are 16 residues in the CDR3. CDR1 and CDR2 (germline): SGHRS, YFSETQ. CDR3 in amino acids: CASSWETGQGGNIQYF. The CDR3 DNA sequence: TGCGCCAGCAGCTGGGAAACGGGTCAGGGTGGGAACATTCAGTACTTC.

The rearrangement joins TRBV7-9 to TRBJ2-6; 7 bases fit TRBD1. Germline V gene data show CDR1 as SEHNR and CDR2 as FQNEAQ (reference sequence). V shed 6 bases and J 0 bases; nucleotides not matched to a gene: 14. The CDR3 consists of 19 residues. CDR3 DNA sequence: TGTGCCAGCAGAACCACAACAGGGGATGTGTACTCTGGGGCCAACGTCCTGACTTTC. Translating it yields CASRTTTGDVYSGANVLTF.

This chain links TRBV29-1 with TRBJ2-7; TRBD2 is a possible D gene (6 bases). CDR1 SQVTM and CDR2 ANQGSEA come from the germline V gene. CDR3 length: 13 amino acids. Trimming pared 6 bases from V and 4 bases from J, leaving 16 bases between. Here the CDR3 reads CSVVRLGMYEQYF. CDR3 nucleotide sequence: TGCAGCGTCGTACGACTAGGGATGTACGAGCAGTACTTC.

V gene TRBV29-1 combines with J gene TRBJ2-4, with 11 bases fitting TRBD2. The CDR3 length is 17 residues. Trimming cost V 6 bases and J 0 bases; bases outside gene matches: 10. CDR1 is SQVTM, CDR2 ANQGSEA, per germline. The CDR3 loop reads CSVRGLAESLAKNIQYF. CDR3 nucleotide sequence: TGCAGCGTGCGGGGACTAGCGGAGTCTCTAGCCAAAAACATTCAGTACTTC.

This clone was counted a single time. This chain links TRBV5-5 with TRBJ1-1, with TRBD1 as a possible D gene (5 bases). The CDR3 has 14 amino acids. V lost 4 bases and J lost 4, with 14 bases in between. From germline, CDR1 is SGHKS and CDR2 YYEKEE (reference sequence). This CDR3 reads CASSPWQGSTEAFF. The CDR3 nucleotides read TGTGCCAGCAGCCCCTGGCAGGGAAGCACTGAAGCTTTCTTT. Full variable domain (outside the CDR3, taken from reference TRBV5-5 and TRBJ1-1): DAGVTQSPTHLIKTRGQQVTLRCSPISGHKSVSWYQQVLGQGPQFIFQYYEKEERGRGNFPDRFSARQFPNYSSELNVNALLLGDSALYLCASSPWQGSTEAFFGQGTRLTVV.

The CDR3 region is CASSPRDGGLGRFF. The CDR3 nucleotides are TGTGCCAGCAGCCCTCGGGACGGAGGACTCGGAAGGTTCTTC. This chain joins TRBV7-9 and TRBJ2-1, with D perhaps matching TRBD1 or TRBD2 (5 bases each). V lost 5 bases to trimming and J lost 15 bases, with 23 bases between them. Germline lookup yields CDR1 SEHNR and CDR2 FQNEAQ (reference sequence). The CDR3 totals 14 residues.

This clone came up once. The identical CDR3 is also encoded by other nucleotide sequences in the sample. The rearrangement links TRBV6-5 to TRBJ2-2; D is uncertain. Trimming shortened V by 1 base and J by 5 bases, and 2 bases separated the two germline ends. This CDR3 spans 12 amino acids. Germline V CDR1 and CDR2: MNHEY, SVGAGI. CDR3 DNA sequence: TGTGCCAGCAGTTACTATACCGGGGAGCTGTTTTTT. This encodes CASSYYTGELFF.

The chain joins TRBV11-2 to TRBJ2-3, with 8 nucleotides matching TRBD1. This CDR3 region has 18 residues. V shed 5 bases and J 5 bases; nucleotides not matched to a gene: 18. Germline CDR1 SGHAT, CDR2 FQNNGV. The CDR3 nucleotides read TGTGCCAGCAGCCCGCCAAATGCGGAGGACAGGGACTTAGATACGCAGTATTTT. Amino acids: CASSPPNAEDRDLDTQYF.

The gene calls are TRBV5-4 and TRBJ2-3; 9 bases map to TRBD2. The V gene end was trimmed by 0 bases and the J gene end by 2 bases; junction bases not matched to a gene: 7. Germline V gene data show CDR1 as SGHNT and CDR2 as YYREEE (reference sequence). The CDR3 length is 17 residues. The CDR3 loop is CASSLGSRGGFTDTQYF. The CDR3 DNA reads TGTGCCAGCAGCTTGGGATCGCGGGGGGGGTTCACAGATACGCAGTATTTT. Based on the CDR3 plus reference TRBV5-4 and TRBJ2-3, the full variable domain is ETGVTQSPTHLIKTRGQQVTLRCSSQSGHNTVSWYQQALGQGPQFIFQYYREEENGRGNFPPRFSGLQFPNYSSELNVNALELDDSALYLCASSLGSRGGFTDTQYFGPGTRLTVL.

The table lists this clone with a few counts. This rearrangement joins TRBV18 to TRBJ2-4; possible D gene TRBD1, 7 bases. The CDR3 covers 22 residues. The germline V and J ends were trimmed by 3 bases and 1 base, with 31 bases remaining between them. Germline V gives CDR1 KGHSH, CDR2 LQKENI. DNA for the CDR3: TGTGCCAGCTCACCGCCAGTCCCAGGGGGGCAGGGGACGGTGGTGGCCAAAAACATTCAGTACTTC. As protein: CASSPPVPGGQGTVVAKNIQYF.